A selection of T cell receptor beta chains follows, all from one sample in a study of response to subunit inactivated influenza vaccine. A single record per CDR3 protein comes from TCRdb applying MiXCR to the RT-PCR reads. Of more than 200,000 distinct CDR3 sequences listed, 10% to 15% are singletons. The source was non-naive T cells sorted from PBMCs, collected roughly 15 days before vaccination. The origin of the receptors is a man aged 45-65 years who received an inactivated influenza vaccine. Both conserved end residues are part of each CDR3. The D gene is left open where the match is weak. Size tells how often a clone was seen (once, few, many) or the class of an expanded clone, and some rows leave it out.

clone size,J gene,V gene,D gene,CDR3 DNA,CDR3 protein
NA,TRBJ2-6,TRBV12-3/TRBV12-4,NA,TGTGCCAGCAGTTCCCCTACAGTATCTGGGGCCAACGTCCTGACTTTC,CASSSPTVSGANVLTF
NA,TRBJ2-4,TRBV4-2,TRBD1,TGTGCCAGCAGCCAAAAAAATTCCGGGACAGGGGGCTTCATTCAGTACTTC,CASSQKNSGTGGFIQYF
many,TRBJ2-7,TRBV5-6,NA,TGTGCCAGCAGCCCAGGGACCATAAGCTCCTACGAGCAGTACTTC,CASSPGTISSYEQYF
NA,TRBJ2-3,TRBV12-3/TRBV12-4,NA,TGTGCCAGCTTGTTGTCCGGGGGAAGCACAGATACGCAGTATTTT,CASLLSGGSTDTQYF
NA,TRBJ2-2,TRBV11-2,TRBD2,TGTGCCAGCAGCCGACGGGGGGGATCGGACACCGGGGAGCTGTTTTTT,CASSRRGGSDTGELFF
many,TRBJ2-2,TRBV2,NA,TGTGCCAGCAGGGGGGACACTGACACCGGGGAGCTGTTTTTT,CASRGDTDTGELFF
many,TRBJ2-2,TRBV20-1,NA,TGCAGTGCTAGAGGGGGCGTTGTTGCCGGGGAGCTGTTTTTT,CSARGGVVAGELFF
few,TRBJ2-7,TRBV2,NA,TGTGCCCAAAGACGAGGGTCGGGCTCCTACGAGCAGTACTTC,CAQRRGSGSYEQYF
many,TRBJ2-7,TRBV28,NA,TGTGCCAGCAAGGGCCTGACCACGGTTCTAAGGGAGCAGTACTTC,CASKGLTTVLREQYF
many,TRBJ2-1,TRBV2,NA,TGTGCCAGCAGTACCGGGGGCTACAATGAGCAGTTCTTC,CASSTGGYNEQFF
NA,TRBJ2-7,TRBV30,NA,TGTGCCTGGAGTCGGCAGATCAACGAGCAGTACTTC,CAWSRQINEQYF
NA,TRBJ1-2,TRBV4-3,NA,TGCGCCAGCAGCCAAGTCATCGCAACGGAATATGGCTACACCTTC,CASSQVIATEYGYTF
many,TRBJ2-5,TRBV29-1,NA,TGCAGCGGCCATGAGCGTGCAGAGACCCAGTACTTC,CSGHERAETQYF
NA,TRBJ2-5,TRBV2,NA,TGTGCCAGCAGTGATTGGGACACGGAGACCCAGTACTTC,CASSDWDTETQYF
NA,TRBJ1-3,TRBV10-3,NA,TGTGCCATCAGTCTCAGGACCTTTTCTGGAAACACCATATATTTT,CAISLRTFSGNTIYF
many,TRBJ2-2,TRBV27,NA,TGTGCCAGCAGCCGCCGGGACTCTAACACCGGGGAGCTGTTTTTT,CASSRRDSNTGELFF
NA,TRBJ2-3,TRBV5-1,NA,TGCGCCAGCAGCTTGGATGCGGGCGCAGATACGCAGTATTTT,CASSLDAGADTQYF
NA,TRBJ2-7,TRBV2,NA,TGTGCCAGCAGTTATTGGCTAGCCCCGATTAAGGGCGAGCAGTACTTC,CASSYWLAPIKGEQYF
many,TRBJ2-3,TRBV7-8,NA,TGTGCCAGCAGCTTAGGCCTTGCGGGACCTGGGACAGATACGCAGTATTTT,CASSLGLAGPGTDTQYF
NA,TRBJ1-4,TRBV7-2,TRBD1,TGTGCCAGCAGCCCAGGGGGGGCTAATGAAAAACTGTTTTTT,CASSPGGANEKLFF
few,TRBJ1-2,TRBV29-1,NA,TGCAGCGTTGAAGATCCCCGTACAGGGTATGGCTACACCTTC,CSVEDPRTGYGYTF
few,TRBJ1-2,TRBV7-9,TRBD1,TGTGCCAGCAGCTCCCGACAGGGCTATGGCTACACCTTC,CASSSRQGYGYTF
NA,TRBJ2-7,TRBV20-1,NA,TGCAGTGCCCACCGGGACATGGTGTCCGAGCAGTACTTC,CSAHRDMVSEQYF
many,TRBJ2-3,TRBV24-1,NA,TGTGCCACCAGTGATTCGGGATTTAGCACAGATACGCAGTATTTT,CATSDSGFSTDTQYF
NA,TRBJ2-1,TRBV5-1,TRBD1,TGCGCCAGCAGCGGGGACAGTAGCTCCTACAATGAGCAGTTCTTC,CASSGDSSSYNEQFF
many,TRBJ2-5,TRBV20-1,NA,TGCAGTGCTAGAATGATACAAGAGACCCAGTACTTC,CSARMIQETQYF
many,TRBJ2-2,TRBV3-1,NA,TGTGCCAGCAGCCAGGGGAGGAGTGCCGGGGAGCTGTTTTTT,CASSQGRSAGELFF
NA,TRBJ2-1,TRBV7-2,NA,TGTGCCAGCAGCCTCCCCCACAATGAGCAGTTCTTC,CASSLPHNEQFF
many,TRBJ2-1,TRBV6-1,NA,TGTGCCAGCCAGGGTGCTAGGCTGTCAGATTACAATGAGCAGTTCTTC,CASQGARLSDYNEQFF
few,TRBJ1-2,TRBV28,NA,TGTGCCAGCAGTTTCGAACAGAAATATGGCTACACCTTC,CASSFEQKYGYTF
many,TRBJ2-3,TRBV2,TRBD1,TGTGCCAGCAGACGACAGGGCGCGTTCAGCACAGATACGCAGTATTTT,CASRRQGAFSTDTQYF
few,TRBJ2-1,TRBV7-7,TRBD2,TGTGCCAGCAGCACCTTAGCGGGGGGCAACTCCTACAATGAGCAGTTCTTC,CASSTLAGGNSYNEQFF
few,TRBJ2-4,TRBV25-1,NA,TGTGCCAGCAGTGAAGGAGAAAACATTCAGTACTTC,CASSEGENIQYF
NA,TRBJ2-1,TRBV6-2/TRBV6-3,NA,TGTGCCAGCAGTTTCCAGGAGTTCAATGAGCAGTTCTTC,CASSFQEFNEQFF
few,TRBJ1-6,TRBV5-5,NA,TGTGCCAGCAGCTTGGCCCCAGCCAGGGGTAATTCACCCCTCCACTTT,CASSLAPARGNSPLHF
many,TRBJ2-7,TRBV11-2,TRBD1,TGTGCCAGCAGCTACGGACAGGGTAGCGAGCAGTACTTC,CASSYGQGSEQYF
few,TRBJ1-4,TRBV20-1,NA,TGCAGTGCGGTAGAGCTGAGAAGTGAAAAACTGTTTTTT,CSAVELRSEKLFF
NA,TRBJ2-2,TRBV12-3/TRBV12-4,NA,TGTGCCAGCCAGGGGGGAAACACCGGGGAGCTGTTTTTT,CASQGGNTGELFF
NA,TRBJ2-5,TRBV11-2,TRBD2,TGTGCCAGCAGCTACCATGGAAGGACTAGCGGGACCAAAGAGACCCAGTACTTC,CASSYHGRTSGTKETQYF
few,TRBJ1-2,TRBV12-3/TRBV12-4,TRBD1,TGTGCCACCGGGACAGCATATGGCTACACCTTC,CATGTAYGYTF
NA,TRBJ2-5,TRBV6-5,NA,TGTGCCAGCAGTTACGGCCTAGTTCAAGAGACCCAGTACTTC,CASSYGLVQETQYF
NA,TRBJ1-4,TRBV4-2,NA,TGTGCCAGCAGCCAAGAAGGGACGCGGGGCGAAAAACTGTTTTTT,CASSQEGTRGEKLFF
few,TRBJ1-1,TRBV20-1,NA,TGCAGTGCTAGATTGAACCTTAACACTGAAGCTTTCTTT,CSARLNLNTEAFF
NA,TRBJ2-1,TRBV24-1,NA,TGTGCCACCAGTAGGTCAGGGACCCACAATGAGCAGTTCTTC,CATSRSGTHNEQFF
few,TRBJ2-1,TRBV6-1,NA,TGTGCCAGCAGGCCCACGTGGGCCCCAGATCGAAATGAGCAGTTCTTC,CASRPTWAPDRNEQFF
NA,TRBJ2-1,TRBV7-8,NA,TGTGCCAGCAGCGCCGGGATCTTCTGGAGCAATGAGCAGTTCTTC,CASSAGIFWSNEQFF
NA,TRBJ1-1,TRBV6-5,NA,TGTGCCAGCAGTTACCAGGGAGGGAACACTGAAGCTTTCTTT,CASSYQGGNTEAFF
NA,TRBJ1-3,TRBV10-3,NA,TGTGCCATCAGTGGCGGGGAGAACACCATATATTTT,CAISGGENTIYF
many,TRBJ1-5,TRBV11-2,NA,TGTGCCAGCAGCTTAGATATCGCCCAGCCCCAGCATTTT,CASSLDIAQPQHF
NA,TRBJ2-7,TRBV20-1,TRBD2,TGCAGTGCTATCTCGGGACTAGCGGGCTCCTACGCGCAGTACTTC,CSAISGLAGSYAQYF
many,TRBJ2-2,TRBV28,NA,TGTGCCAGCAGTTTAATCTCGGGCGTGAACACCGGGGAGCTGTTTTTT,CASSLISGVNTGELFF
few,TRBJ2-3,TRBV9,NA,TGTGCCAGCAGCGTAAGGCGGGGATCCACAGATACGCAGTATTTT,CASSVRRGSTDTQYF
NA,TRBJ2-7,TRBV18,TRBD1,TGTGCCAGCTCACCAGCGGGACAGGGGAACGAGCAGTACTTC,CASSPAGQGNEQYF